Listed below are T cell receptor beta chains from one sample, sequenced in a study of blood T cell repertoires in COVID-19. Clones were sequenced by immunoSEQ multiplex PCR, and TCRdb holds only the in-frame ones, with some missing. The repertoire includes about 480,000 clones, 75% to 90% of them detected once, and roughly 0.9% sits in the top ten. Material: peripheral blood. These receptors all stem from a young man with COVID-19, enrolled during active disease. Both conserved end residues are part of each CDR3. A D gene is named only where the DNA matches it firmly. Not all rows give a size; the values are once, few, many and, for expanded clones, a class.

size	D	V	J	CDR3	DNA
NA	TRBD1	TRBV6-5	TRBJ2-1	CASRYAPGTGIYEQFF	TGTGCCAGCAGATACGCCCCGGGGACAGGGATTTACGAGCAGTTCTTC
NA	TRBD1	TRBV2	TRBJ2-7	CASKGQGAYEQYF	TGTGCCAGCAAGGGACAGGGGGCCTACGAGCAGTACTTC
NA	NA	TRBV19	TRBJ1-2	CASSMGQNYGYTF	TGTGCCAGTAGTATGGGGCAGAACTATGGCTACACCTTC
NA	NA	TRBV4-2	TRBJ2-1	CASSQASSVSYNEQFF	TGTGCCAGCAGCCAAGCCTCTAGCGTCTCCTACAATGAGCAGTTCTTC
NA	TRBD2	TRBV19	TRBJ2-1	CASNPSGRAFGGRDEQFF	TGTGCCAGTAACCCTAGCGGGAGGGCCTTTGGGGGGCGGGATGAGCAGTTCTTC
once	NA	TRBV25-1	TRBJ1-2	CASSDNIGYTF	TGTGCCAGCAGTGATAACATCGGCTACACCTTC
NA	NA	TRBV6-5	TRBJ2-2	CALWELAAGTGELFF	TGTGCCCTTTGGGAGCTCGCCGCGGGGACCGGGGAGCTGTTTTTT
NA	NA	TRBV9	TRBJ2-2	CASSVQLVGGRTGELFF	TGTGCCAGCAGCGTTCAGCTAGTGGGGGGGCGAACCGGGGAGCTGTTTTTT
few	TRBD1	TRBV5-4	TRBJ2-2	CASSLGQGETGELFF	TGTGCCAGCAGCTTGGGACAGGGAGAGACCGGGGAGCTGTTTTTT
NA	NA	TRBV27	TRBJ1-2	CASSLYPGGYGYTF	TGTGCCAGCAGTTTATATCCCGGGGGGTATGGCTACACCTTC
NA	TRBD1	TRBV7-9	TRBJ2-1	CASSSSGQGPYNEQFF	TGTGCCAGCAGCTCTTCAGGACAGGGCCCATACAATGAGCAGTTCTTC
NA	NA	TRBV21-1	TRBJ2-5	CASSKARGQGRETQYF	TGTGCCAGCAGCAAAGCGCGGGGACAGGGTAGAGAGACCCAGTACTTC
once	NA	TRBV14	TRBJ1-3	CASSHGGSSGNTIYF	TGTGCCAGCAGCCATGGGGGGAGCTCTGGAAACACCATATATTTT
NA	TRBD2	TRBV11-2	TRBJ2-5	CASSLPQGAGGPYQETQYF	TGTGCCAGCAGCTTACCCCAGGGAGCGGGGGGACCGTACCAAGAGACCCAGTACTTC
NA	TRBD1	TRBV18	TRBJ1-2	CASSLGTASNYGYTF	TGTGCCAGCTCGCTCGGGACAGCTTCTAACTATGGCTACACCTTC
NA	NA	TRBV5-1	TRBJ2-7	CASSAFGLEQYF	TGCGCCAGCAGCGCGTTCGGACTCGAGCAGTACTTC
NA	NA	TRBV10-3	TRBJ2-3	CAISVGGTTDTQYF	TGTGCCATCAGTGTGGGGGGAACCACAGATACGCAGTATTTT